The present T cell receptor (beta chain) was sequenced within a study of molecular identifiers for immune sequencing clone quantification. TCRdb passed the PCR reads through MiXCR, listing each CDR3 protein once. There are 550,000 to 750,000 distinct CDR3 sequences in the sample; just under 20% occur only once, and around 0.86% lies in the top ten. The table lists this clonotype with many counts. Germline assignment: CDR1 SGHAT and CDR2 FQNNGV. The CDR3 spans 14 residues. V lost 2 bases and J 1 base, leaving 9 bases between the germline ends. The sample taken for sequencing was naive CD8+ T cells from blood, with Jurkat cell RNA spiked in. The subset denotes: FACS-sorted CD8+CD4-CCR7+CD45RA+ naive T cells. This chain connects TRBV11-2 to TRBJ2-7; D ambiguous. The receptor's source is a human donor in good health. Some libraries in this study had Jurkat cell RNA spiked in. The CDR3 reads CASSLLYGSYEQYF. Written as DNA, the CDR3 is TGTGCCAGCAGCTTATTGTACGGGTCCTACGAGCAGTACTTC. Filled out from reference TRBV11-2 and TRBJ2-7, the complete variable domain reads EAGVAQSPRYKIIEKRQSVAFWCNPISGHATLYWYQQILGQGPKLLIQFQNNGVVDDSQLPKDRFSAERLKGVDSTLKIQPAKLEDSAVYLCASSLLYGSYEQYFGPGTRLTVT.